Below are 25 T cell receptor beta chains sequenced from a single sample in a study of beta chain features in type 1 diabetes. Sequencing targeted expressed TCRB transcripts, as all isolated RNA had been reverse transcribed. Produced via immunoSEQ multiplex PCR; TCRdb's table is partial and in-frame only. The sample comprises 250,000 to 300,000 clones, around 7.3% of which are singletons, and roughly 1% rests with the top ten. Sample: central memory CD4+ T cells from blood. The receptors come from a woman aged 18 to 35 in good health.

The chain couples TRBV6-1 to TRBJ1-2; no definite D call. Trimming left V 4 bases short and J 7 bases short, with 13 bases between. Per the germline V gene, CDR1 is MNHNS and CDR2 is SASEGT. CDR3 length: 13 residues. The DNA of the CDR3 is TGTGCCAGCAGTGTAATCCGGAGTGGTGGCTACACCTTC. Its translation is CASSVIRSGGYTF.

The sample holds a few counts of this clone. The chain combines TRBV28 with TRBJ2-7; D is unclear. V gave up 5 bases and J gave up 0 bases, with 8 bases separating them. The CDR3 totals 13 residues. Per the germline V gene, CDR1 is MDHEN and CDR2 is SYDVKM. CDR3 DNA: TGTGCCAGCAGTGTGAGATACTCCTACGAGCAGTACTTC. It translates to CASSVRYSYEQYF.

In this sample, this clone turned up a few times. CDR3 in DNA: TGCGCCAGCAGCCAAGATCGAGACAGGGGTCCCCTTAACTATGGCTACACCTTC. The encoded protein is CASSQDRDRGPLNYGYTF. The gene calls are TRBV4-3 and TRBJ1-2, with TRBD1 matching over 8 bases. The CDR3 is made up of 18 amino acids. Unmatched junction bases numbered 10, after V lost 0 bases and J lost 1 base. The V gene's germline CDR1 is LGHNA and CDR2 YSLEER.

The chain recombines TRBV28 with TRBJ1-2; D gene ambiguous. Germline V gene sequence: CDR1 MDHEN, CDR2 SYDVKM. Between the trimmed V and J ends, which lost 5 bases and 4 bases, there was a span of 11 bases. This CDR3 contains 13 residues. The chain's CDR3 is CASSPLLLYGYTF. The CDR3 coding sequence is TGTGCCAGCAGTCCGCTCCTCCTCTATGGCTACACCTTC.

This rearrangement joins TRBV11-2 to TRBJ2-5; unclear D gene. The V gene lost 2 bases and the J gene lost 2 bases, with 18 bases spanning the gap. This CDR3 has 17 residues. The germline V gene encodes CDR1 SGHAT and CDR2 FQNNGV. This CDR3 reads CASSLLTRVPVQETQYF. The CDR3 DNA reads TGTGCCAGCAGCTTACTTACTCGGGTGCCAGTTCAAGAGACCCAGTACTTC.

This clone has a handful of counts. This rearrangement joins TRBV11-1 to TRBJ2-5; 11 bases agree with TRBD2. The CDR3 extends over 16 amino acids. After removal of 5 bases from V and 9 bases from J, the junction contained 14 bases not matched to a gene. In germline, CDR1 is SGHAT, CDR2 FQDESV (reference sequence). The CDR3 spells CASSRGTSGGGGAQYF. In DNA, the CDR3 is TGTGCCAGCAGCCGAGGGACTAGCGGTGGCGGGGGAGCCCAGTACTTC.

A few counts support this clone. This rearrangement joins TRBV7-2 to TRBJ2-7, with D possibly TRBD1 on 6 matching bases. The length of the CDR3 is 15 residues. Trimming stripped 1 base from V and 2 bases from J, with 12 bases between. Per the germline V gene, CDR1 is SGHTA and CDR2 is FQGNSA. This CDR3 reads CASSLGSAGAYEQYV. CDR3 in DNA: TGTGCCAGCAGCTTAGGGTCGGCAGGGGCCTACGAGCAGTACGTC.

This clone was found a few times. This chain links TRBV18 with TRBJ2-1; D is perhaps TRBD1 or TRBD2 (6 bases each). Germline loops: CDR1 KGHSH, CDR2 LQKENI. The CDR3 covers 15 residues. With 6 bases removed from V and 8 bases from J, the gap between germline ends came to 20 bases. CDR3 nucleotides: TGTGCCAGCTCCTTGCTTTTAGCGGAGGGGGATGAGCAGTTCTTC. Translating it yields CASSLLLAEGDEQFF.

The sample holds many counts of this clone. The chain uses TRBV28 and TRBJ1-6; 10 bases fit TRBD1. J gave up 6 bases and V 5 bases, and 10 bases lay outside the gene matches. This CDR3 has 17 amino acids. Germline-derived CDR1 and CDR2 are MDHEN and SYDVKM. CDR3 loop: CASSPGSWTGGNSPLHF. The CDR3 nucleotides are TGTGCCAGCAGTCCCGGATCCTGGACAGGGGGTAATTCACCCCTCCACTTT. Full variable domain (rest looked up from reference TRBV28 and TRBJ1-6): DVKVTQSSRYLVKRTGEKVFLECVQDMDHENMFWYRQDPGLGLRLIYFSYDVKMKEKGDIPEGYSVSREKKERFSLILESASTNQTSMYLCASSPGSWTGGNSPLHFGNGTRLTVT.

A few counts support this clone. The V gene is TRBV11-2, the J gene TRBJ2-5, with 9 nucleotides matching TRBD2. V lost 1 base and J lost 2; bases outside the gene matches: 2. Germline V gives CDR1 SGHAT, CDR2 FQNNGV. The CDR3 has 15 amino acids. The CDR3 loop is CASSLGLADQETQYF. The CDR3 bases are TGTGCCAGCAGCTTAGGACTAGCGGATCAAGAGACCCAGTACTTC.

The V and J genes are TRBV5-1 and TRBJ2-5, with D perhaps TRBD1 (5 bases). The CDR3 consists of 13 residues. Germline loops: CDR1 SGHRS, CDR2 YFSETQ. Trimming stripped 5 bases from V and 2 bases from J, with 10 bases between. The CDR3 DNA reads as TGCGCCAGCAGTACAGGAGATCAAGAGACCCAGTACTTC. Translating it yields CASSTGDQETQYF. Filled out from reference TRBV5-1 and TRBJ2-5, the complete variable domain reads KAGVTQTPRYLIKTRGQQVTLSCSPISGHRSVSWYQQTPGQGLQFLFEYFSETQRNKGNFPGRFSGRQFSNSRSEMNVSTLELGDSALYLCASSTGDQETQYFGPGTRLLVL.

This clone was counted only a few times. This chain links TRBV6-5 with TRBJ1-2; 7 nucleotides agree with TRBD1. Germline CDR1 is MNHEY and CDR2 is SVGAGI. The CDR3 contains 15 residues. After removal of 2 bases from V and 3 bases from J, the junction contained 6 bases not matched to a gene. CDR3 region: CASSYTTGNYYGYTF. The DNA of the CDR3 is TGTGCCAGCAGTTACACGACAGGGAATTACTATGGCTACACCTTC.

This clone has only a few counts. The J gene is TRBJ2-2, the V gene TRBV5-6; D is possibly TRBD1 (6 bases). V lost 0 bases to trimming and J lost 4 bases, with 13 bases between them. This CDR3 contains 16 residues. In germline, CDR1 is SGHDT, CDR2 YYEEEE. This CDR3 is CASSLVPGTSTGELFF. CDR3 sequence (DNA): TGTGCCAGCAGCTTGGTCCCCGGGACAAGCACCGGGGAGCTGTTTTTT.

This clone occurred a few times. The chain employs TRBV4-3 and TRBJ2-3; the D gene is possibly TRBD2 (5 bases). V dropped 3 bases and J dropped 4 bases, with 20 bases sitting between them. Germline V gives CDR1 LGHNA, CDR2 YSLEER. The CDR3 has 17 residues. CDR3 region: CASSQLAQSGEADTQYF. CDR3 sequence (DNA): TGCGCCAGCAGCCAGCTAGCACAGAGCGGAGAGGCAGATACGCAGTATTTT.

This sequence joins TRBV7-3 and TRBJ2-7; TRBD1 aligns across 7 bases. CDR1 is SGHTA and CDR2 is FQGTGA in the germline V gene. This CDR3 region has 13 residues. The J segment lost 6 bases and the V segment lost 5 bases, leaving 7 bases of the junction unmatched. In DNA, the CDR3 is TGTGCCAGCAGCCAACAGGGGCGAGGCGAGCAGTACTTC. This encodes CASSQQGRGEQYF.

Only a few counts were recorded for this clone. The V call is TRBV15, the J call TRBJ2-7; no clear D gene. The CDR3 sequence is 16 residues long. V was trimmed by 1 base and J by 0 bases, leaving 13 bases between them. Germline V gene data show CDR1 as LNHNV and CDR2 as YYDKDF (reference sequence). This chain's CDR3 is CATSRVWSPRSYEQYF. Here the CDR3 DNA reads TGTGCCACCAGCAGAGTGTGGTCCCCCCGCTCCTACGAGCAGTACTTC. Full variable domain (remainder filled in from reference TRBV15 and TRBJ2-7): DAMVIQNPRYQVTQFGKPVTLSCSQTLNHNVMYWYQQKSSQAPKLLFHYYDKDFNNEADTPDNFQSRRPNTSFCFLDIRSPGLGDTAMYLCATSRVWSPRSYEQYFGPGTRLTVT.

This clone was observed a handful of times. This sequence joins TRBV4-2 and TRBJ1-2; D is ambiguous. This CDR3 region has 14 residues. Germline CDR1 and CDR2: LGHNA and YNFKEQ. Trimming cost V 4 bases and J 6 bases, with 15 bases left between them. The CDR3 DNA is TGTGCCAGCAGCCGGACCGGAGACTCCGATGGCTACACCTTC. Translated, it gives CASSRTGDSDGYTF.

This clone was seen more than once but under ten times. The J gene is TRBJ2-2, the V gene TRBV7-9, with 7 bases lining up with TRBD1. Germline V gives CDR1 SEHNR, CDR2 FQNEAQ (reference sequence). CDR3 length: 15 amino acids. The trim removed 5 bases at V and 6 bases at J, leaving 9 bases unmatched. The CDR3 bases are TGTGCCAGCAGCCAAGGTTTGAGGGGGCCCGGGGAGCTGTTTTTT. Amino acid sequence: CASSQGLRGPGELFF.

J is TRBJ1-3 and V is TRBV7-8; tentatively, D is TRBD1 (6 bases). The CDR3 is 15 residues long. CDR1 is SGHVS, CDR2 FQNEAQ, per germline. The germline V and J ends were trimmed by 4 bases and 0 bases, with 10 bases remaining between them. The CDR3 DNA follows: TGTGCCAGCAGCTCGACAGGCCGCTCTGGAAACACCATATATTTT. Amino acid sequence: CASSSTGRSGNTIYF.

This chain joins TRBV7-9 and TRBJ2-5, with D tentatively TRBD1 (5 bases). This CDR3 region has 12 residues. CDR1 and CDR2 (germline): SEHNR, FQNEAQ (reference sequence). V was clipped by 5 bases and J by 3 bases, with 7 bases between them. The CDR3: CASSQTEETQYF. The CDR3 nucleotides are TGTGCCAGCAGCCAGACAGAAGAGACCCAGTACTTC.

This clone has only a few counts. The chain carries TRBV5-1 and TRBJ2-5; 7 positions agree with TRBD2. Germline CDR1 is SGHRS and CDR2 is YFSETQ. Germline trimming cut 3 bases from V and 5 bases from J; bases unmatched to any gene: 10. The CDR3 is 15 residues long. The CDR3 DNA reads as TGCGCCAGCAGCTGGGAACCGGGACTACGGGAGACCCAGTACTTC. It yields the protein CASSWEPGLRETQYF.

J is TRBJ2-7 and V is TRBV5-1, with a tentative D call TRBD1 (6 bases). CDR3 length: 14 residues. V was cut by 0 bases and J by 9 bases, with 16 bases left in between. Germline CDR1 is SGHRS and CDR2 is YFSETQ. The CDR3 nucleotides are TGCGCCAGCAGCTTGGAGGGGACATCCACACTGCAGTACGTC. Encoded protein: CASSLEGTSTLQYV.

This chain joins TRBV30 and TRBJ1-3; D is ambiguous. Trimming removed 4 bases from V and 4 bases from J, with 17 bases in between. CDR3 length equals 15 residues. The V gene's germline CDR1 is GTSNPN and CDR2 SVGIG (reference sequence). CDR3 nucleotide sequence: TGTGCCTGGAATGTCCCCCGGTTTGCCGGAAACACCATATATTTT. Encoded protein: CAWNVPRFAGNTIYF.

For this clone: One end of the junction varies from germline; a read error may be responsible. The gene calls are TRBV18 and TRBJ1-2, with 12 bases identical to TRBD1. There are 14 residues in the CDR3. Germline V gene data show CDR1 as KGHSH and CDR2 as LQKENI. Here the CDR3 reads CASSGTGGDYGYTF. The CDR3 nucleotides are TGTGCCAGCTCAGGGACAGGGGGCGACTACGGCTACACCTTC.

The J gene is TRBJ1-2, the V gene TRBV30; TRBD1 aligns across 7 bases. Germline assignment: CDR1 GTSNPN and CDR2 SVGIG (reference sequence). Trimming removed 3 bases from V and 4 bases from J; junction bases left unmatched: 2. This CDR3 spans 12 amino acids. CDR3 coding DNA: TGTGCCTGGAGCCAGGGGGGCTATGGCTACACCTTC. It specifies CAWSQGGYGYTF.